This T cell receptor (beta chain) was captured by sequencing in a study of T and B cells in COVID-19 patients. This clonotype is labeled as medium-sized. From blood, roughly 250-550 ng of genomic DNA served as TRB template. The CDR3 has 18 residues. Germline-derived CDR1 and CDR2 are LNHNV and YYDKDF (reference sequence). Germline trimming cut 0 bases from V and 12 bases from J; bases unmatched to any gene: 15. Multiplex PCR with BIOMED2 TRB-A/B primer pools amplified TRB rearrangements. TCRdb reprocessed the multiplex PCR reads with MiXCR, giving one entry per CDR3 protein. The sample has around 15,000 distinct CDR3 sequences, about 29% seen once; the top ten hold over 1%.

This chain links TRBV15 with TRBJ2-1; 12 bases line up with TRBD2. The TCR sequence derives from a human donor who had recovered from COVID-19. Sequenced input: blood. The CDR3 region has the DNA TGTGCCACCAGCAGAGATCGCCTTATCGCTAGCGGGAGGGATGGGCAGTTCTTC. Translation: CATSRDRLIASGRDGQFF. Full variable domain (remainder filled in from reference TRBV15 and TRBJ2-1): DAMVIQNPRYQVTQFGKPVTLSCSQTLNHNVMYWYQQKSSQAPKLLFHYYDKDFNNEADTPDNFQSRRPNTSFCFLDIRSPGLGDTAMYLCATSRDRLIASGRDGQFFGPGTRLTVL.